This TCR beta chain came from a study of T cell responses to AZD1222 COVID-19 vaccine. The study, taken as a whole, reports: There were vaccine-associated CD4 TCRs across spike, dominant at 160-218 and 743-854. Nearly half of spike-specific TCRs reportedly go after variant regions that carry no mutations. The breadth and depth of Spike-specific TCRs increased once two AZD1222 doses had been given. Most donors were white British, females outnumbered males, and clonal diversity was possibly underestimated.

CDR3 size: 14 residues. Trimming pared 0 bases from V and 5 bases from J, leaving 8 bases between. Germline V CDR1 and CDR2: LGHDT, YNNKEL (reference sequence). TCRdb keeps only in-frame clones here, not all; method: immunoSEQ multiplex PCR. The sample has about 49,000 clones; roughly 84% are singletons. A note on this clone: No antigen is known for it.

This clonotype originated in an adult in good health. The sequencing here drew on peripheral blood, taken on day 0 of MenACWY control vaccination. The chain is built from TRBV3-1 (or the pseudogene TRBV3-2) and TRBJ1-5; D unresolved. The CDR3 reads CASSQEFSYQPQHF. The CDR3 DNA follows: TGTGCCAGCAGCCAAGAGTTCAGCTATCAGCCCCAGCATTTT.